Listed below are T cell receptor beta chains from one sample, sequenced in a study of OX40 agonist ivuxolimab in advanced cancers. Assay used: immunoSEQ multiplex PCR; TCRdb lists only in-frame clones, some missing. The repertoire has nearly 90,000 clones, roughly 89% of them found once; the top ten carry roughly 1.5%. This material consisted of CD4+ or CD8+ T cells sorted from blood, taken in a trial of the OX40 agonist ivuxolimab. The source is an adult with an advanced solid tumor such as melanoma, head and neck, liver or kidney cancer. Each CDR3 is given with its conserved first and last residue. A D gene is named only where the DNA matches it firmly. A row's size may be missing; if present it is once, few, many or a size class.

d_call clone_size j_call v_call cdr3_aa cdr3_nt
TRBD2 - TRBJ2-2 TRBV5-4 CASSLRTAGVGELFF TGTGCCAGCAGCTTGAGGACAGCGGGAGTCGGGGAGCTGTTTTTT
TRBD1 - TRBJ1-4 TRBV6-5 CASSRQGGNEKLFF TGTGCCAGCAGTCGACAGGGAGGGAATGAAAAACTGTTTTTT
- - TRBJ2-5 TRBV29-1 CSVDTGQGSFRRETQYF TGCAGCGTTGATACGGGACAAGGGTCCTTTAGAAGGGAGACCCAGTACTTC
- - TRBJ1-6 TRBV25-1 CATREENSPLHF TGTGCCACCCGGGAGGAAAATTCACCCCTCCACTTT
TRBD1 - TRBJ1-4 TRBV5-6 CASSLMTGGTNEKLFF TGTGCCAGCAGCTTGATGACAGGGGGAACTAATGAAAAACTGTTTTTT
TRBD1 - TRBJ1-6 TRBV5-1 CASSRDGTGGWSYNSPLHF TGCGCCAGCAGCCGAGATGGGACAGGGGGTTGGTCCTATAATTCACCCCTCCACTTT
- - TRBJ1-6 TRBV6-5 CASRTVTEALHF TGTGCCAGCCGGACCGTTACGGAGGCCCTCCACTTT
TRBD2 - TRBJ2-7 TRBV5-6 CASRGERESYEQYF TGTGCCAGTAGAGGGGAGCGGGAGTCCTACGAGCAGTACTTC
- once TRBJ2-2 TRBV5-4 CASSLGRERELFF TGTGCCAGCAGCTTGGGCCGGGAGCGGGAGCTGTTTTTT
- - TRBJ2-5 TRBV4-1 CASSQTPPGGSQETQYF TGCGCCAGCAGCCAAACCCCCCCCGGGGGCTCGCAAGAGACCCAGTACTTC
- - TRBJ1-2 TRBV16 CASSQSSQTYGYTF TGTGCCAGCAGCCAATCGAGCCAGACCTATGGCTACACCTTC
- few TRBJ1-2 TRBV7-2 CASSPVGGGYTF TGTGCCAGCAGTCCAGTTGGGGGTGGCTACACCTTC
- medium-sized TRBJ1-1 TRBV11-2 CASIKDRVNTEAFF TGTGCCAGCATCAAGGACAGAGTGAACACTGAAGCTTTCTTT
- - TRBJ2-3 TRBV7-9 CASSLASVWGSDTQYF TGTGCCAGCAGCTTAGCGAGCGTGTGGGGGTCAGATACGCAGTATTTT
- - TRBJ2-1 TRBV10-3 CAISRDKGYNEQFF TGTGCCATCAGCCGGGACAAGGGTTACAATGAGCAGTTCTTC
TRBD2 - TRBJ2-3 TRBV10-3 CATSPGTTTDTQYF TGTGCCACCTCCCCCGGGACTACCACAGATACGCAGTATTTT
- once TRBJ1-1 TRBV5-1 CASSLDGRVNTEAFF TGCGCCAGCAGCTTGGACGGCAGAGTGAACACTGAAGCTTTCTTT
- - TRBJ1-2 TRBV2 CASSDRDRGHGYTF TGTGCCAGCAGTGACAGGGACCGAGGGCATGGCTACACCTTC
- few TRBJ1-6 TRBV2 CASRQTTAYSPLHF TGTGCCAGCAGACAAACGACAGCGTATTCACCCCTCCACTTT
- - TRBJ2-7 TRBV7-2 CASSSTSGSYEQYF TGTGCCAGCAGCTCAACCAGCGGATCCTACGAGCAGTACTTC
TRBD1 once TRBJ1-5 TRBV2 CASSVKGAGNQPQHF TGTGCCAGCAGCGTTAAGGGGGCCGGCAATCAGCCCCAGCATTTT
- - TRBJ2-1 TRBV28 CASSFPAAYNEQFF TGTGCCAGCAGTTTCCCGGCAGCTTACAATGAGCAGTTCTTC
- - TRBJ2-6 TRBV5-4 CASTPGPRGSGANVLTF TGTGCCAGCACCCCCGGCCCCAGGGGCTCTGGGGCCAACGTCCTGACTTTC
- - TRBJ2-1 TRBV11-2 CASSFGGGEQFF TGTGCCAGCAGCTTCGGAGGAGGTGAGCAGTTCTTC
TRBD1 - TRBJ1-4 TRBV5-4 CASSTGQKNEKLFF TGTGCCAGCAGCACGGGACAGAAGAATGAAAAACTGTTTTTT
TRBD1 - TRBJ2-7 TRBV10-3 CAIRPGTGGDEQYF TGTGCCATCAGGCCCGGGACAGGGGGCGACGAGCAGTACTTC
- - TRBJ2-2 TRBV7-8 CASSPLGGTSNTGELFF TGTGCCAGCAGCCCCCTGGGCGGGACATCAAACACCGGGGAGCTGTTTTTT
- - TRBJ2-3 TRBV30 CAWSVGNTDTQYF TGTGCCTGGAGTGTAGGGAACACAGATACGCAGTATTTT
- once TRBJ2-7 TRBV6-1 CASTKAWGAEGEQYF TGTGCCAGCACCAAAGCTTGGGGGGCCGAAGGCGAGCAGTACTTC
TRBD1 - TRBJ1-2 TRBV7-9 CASSLTADRDYGYTF TGTGCCAGCAGCTTAACCGCGGACAGGGACTATGGCTACACCTTC
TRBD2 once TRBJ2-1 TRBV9 CASSVGGGLAGLNEQFF TGTGCCAGCAGCGTAGGGGGTGGACTAGCGGGATTAAATGAGCAGTTCTTC
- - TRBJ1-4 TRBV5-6 CASSRDRGLGELFF TGTGCCAGCAGCCGGGACCGGGGTTTGGGGGAACTGTTTTTT
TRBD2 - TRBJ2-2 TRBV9 CASSTTSGSAGTGELFF TGTGCCAGCAGCACTACTAGCGGGAGTGCGGGCACCGGGGAGCTGTTTTTT
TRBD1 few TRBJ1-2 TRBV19 CASSPRTGVNYGYTF TGTGCCAGTAGTCCCCGGACAGGGGTTAACTATGGCTACACCTTC
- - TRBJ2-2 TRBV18 CASSLDRNTGELFF TGTGCCAGCTCACTCGACAGGAACACTGGGGAGCTGTTTTTT
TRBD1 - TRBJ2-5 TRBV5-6 CASSTTGGTQYF TGTGCCAGCAGCACCACAGGGGGGACCCAGTACTTC
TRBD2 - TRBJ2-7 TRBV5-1 CASSLQFSRGGIAYEQYF TGCGCCAGCAGCCTGCAATTCTCTCGCGGGGGGATCGCCTACGAGCAGTACTTC
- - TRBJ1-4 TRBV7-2 CASSLLGEKLFF TGTGCCAGCAGCTTATTGGGGGAAAAACTGTTTTTT
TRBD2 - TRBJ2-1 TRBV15 CATSSLSGRVLNEQFF TGTGCCACCAGCAGCCTCAGCGGGAGGGTTCTCAATGAGCAGTTCTTC
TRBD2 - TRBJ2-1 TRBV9 CASSVDSGRLHNEQFF TGTGCCAGCAGCGTAGATAGCGGGAGGCTACACAATGAGCAGTTCTTC
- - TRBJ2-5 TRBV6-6 CASKLQNQETQYF TGTGCCAGCAAGCTACAGAACCAAGAGACCCAGTACTTC
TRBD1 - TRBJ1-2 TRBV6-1 CASSDWTGSPGNYGYTF TGTGCCAGCAGTGACTGGACAGGTTCCCCTGGGAACTATGGCTACACCTTC
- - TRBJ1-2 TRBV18 CASQGSSGVNYGYTF TGTGCCAGCCAAGGTAGTTCTGGCGTTAACTATGGCTACACCTTC
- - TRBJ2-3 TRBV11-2 CASSLRLEVTDTQYF TGTGCCAGCAGCCTCCGACTAGAAGTGACAGATACGCAGTATTTT
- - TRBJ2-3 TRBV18 CASPLRLFTDTQYF TGTGCCAGCCCCCTACGACTTTTCACAGATACGCAGTATTTT
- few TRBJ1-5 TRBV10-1 CASSEKGHQPQHF TGCGCCAGCAGTGAGAAAGGCCATCAGCCCCAGCATTTT
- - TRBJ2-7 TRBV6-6 CASRFSTGAEQYF TGTGCCAGCAGGTTCTCGACCGGGGCAGAGCAGTACTTC
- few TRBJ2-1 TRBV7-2 CASSHTRGNEQFF TGTGCCAGCAGCCATACTAGGGGCAATGAGCAGTTCTTC
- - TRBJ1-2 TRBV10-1 CAIRYRKGNYGYTF TGCGCCATTCGTTACAGGAAGGGGAACTATGGCTACACCTTC
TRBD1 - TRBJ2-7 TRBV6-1 CASYLGDSSYEQYF TGTGCCAGCTACTTGGGGGACAGCTCCTACGAGCAGTACTTC
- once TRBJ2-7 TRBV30 CAWSVQGGQYF TGTGCCTGGAGTGTACAGGGCGGGCAGTACTTC
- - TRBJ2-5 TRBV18 CASSPPVTLEETQYF TGTGCCAGCTCACCACCGGTGACCCTAGAAGAGACCCAGTACTTC
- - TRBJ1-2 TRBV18 CASSPPQGFYGYTF TGTGCCAGCTCACCACCCCAGGGGTTCTATGGCTACACCTTC
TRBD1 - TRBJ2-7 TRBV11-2 CASSPGGLGSYEQYF TGTGCCAGCAGCCCAGGGGGCCTGGGCTCCTACGAGCAGTACTTC
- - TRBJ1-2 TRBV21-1 CASSKLRGYGYTF TGTGCCAGCAGCAAACTCAGGGGATATGGCTACACCTTC
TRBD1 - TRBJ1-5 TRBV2 CASSETGVSQPQHF TGTGCCAGCAGCGAGACAGGGGTAAGTCAGCCCCAGCATTTT
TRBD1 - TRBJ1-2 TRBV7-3 CASSPYRGTLAGYTF TGTGCCAGCAGCCCCTACAGGGGGACATTAGCTGGCTACACCTTC
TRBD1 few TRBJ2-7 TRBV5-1 CASSLHPGDRGDEQYF TGCGCCAGCAGCTTGCACCCCGGGGACAGGGGAGACGAGCAGTACTTC
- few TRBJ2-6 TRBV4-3 CASSPSGGISAGANVLTF TGCGCCAGCAGCCCAAGTGGGGGGATTTCCGCTGGGGCCAACGTCCTGACTTTC
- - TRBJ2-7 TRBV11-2 CASSLIDQGFNEQYF TGTGCCAGCAGCCTCATAGATCAAGGGTTCAACGAGCAGTACTTC